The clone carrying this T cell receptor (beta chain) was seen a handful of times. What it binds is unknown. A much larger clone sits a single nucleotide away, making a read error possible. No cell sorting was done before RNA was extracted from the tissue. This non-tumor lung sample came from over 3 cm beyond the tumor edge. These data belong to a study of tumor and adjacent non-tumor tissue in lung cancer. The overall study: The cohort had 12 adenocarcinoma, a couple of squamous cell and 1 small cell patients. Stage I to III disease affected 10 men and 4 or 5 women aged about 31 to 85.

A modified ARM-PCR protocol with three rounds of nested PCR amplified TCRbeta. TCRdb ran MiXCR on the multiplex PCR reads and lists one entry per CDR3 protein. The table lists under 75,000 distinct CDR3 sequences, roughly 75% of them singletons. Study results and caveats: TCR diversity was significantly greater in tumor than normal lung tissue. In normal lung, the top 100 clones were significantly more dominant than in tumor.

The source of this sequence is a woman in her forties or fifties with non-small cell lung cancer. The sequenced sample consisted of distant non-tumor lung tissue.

CDR3 amino acids: CSAPDRTYEGSPPHF. The DNA of the CDR3 is TGCAGTGCTCCCGACAGAACATACGAGGGTTCACCCCCCCACTTT. The genes are TRBV20-1 and TRBJ1-6, with a weak D call TRBD1 (5 bases). Germline lookup yields CDR1 DFQATT and CDR2 SNEGSKA (reference sequence). The CDR3 sequence is 15 residues long.